The clone carrying this T cell receptor beta chain occurred a few times. Its target is unknown. Every isolated RNA sample was fully reverse transcribed, so sequencing captured expressed TCRB transcripts. Some clones are missing from TCRdb's copy, which holds only in-frame ones; the method was immunoSEQ multiplex PCR. The sample has roughly 240,000 clones, roughly 70% seen once. V was shortened by 0 bases and J by 7 bases, with 15 bases between the two germline ends. Germline CDR1 is GTSNPN and CDR2 is SVGIG (reference sequence). The CDR3 runs 15 residues. These data are taken from a study of beta chain features in type 1 diabetes. Study-wide findings and caveats: The naive, central memory and Treg TCRB repertoires of patients appeared to be more similar to one another than those of healthy donors. Equally in patients and controls, shorter templates might have been favored by PCR.

Averaging roughly 110 mL, one heparinised blood draw was given by each donor. This chain links TRBV30 with TRBJ2-2; a possible D gene is TRBD1 (6 bases). Sequenced input: naive CD4+ T cells from blood. The source of this sequence is a man aged 25-45 years in good health. CDR3: CAWSVGTPAIGELFF. The CDR3 DNA is TGTGCCTGGAGTGTGGGGACACCAGCCATCGGGGAGCTGTTTTTT.